These 23 T cell receptor beta chains came from one sample sequenced in a study of response to subunit inactivated influenza vaccine. TCRdb redid the calling of the RT-PCR reads with MiXCR, one entry per CDR3 protein. The sample includes just under 550,000 distinct CDR3 sequences, around 21% of them seen just once. This sample also appeared in a second study, on T cells expressing NK-cell markers. That paper notes: The authors made TCR beta cDNA libraries by 5'RACE template switching. This switching added a universal primer site and UMIs.

This specimen was CD4+ T cells sorted from PBMCs, taken 12 days after vaccination. The receptors come from a man in his forties or fifties who received an inactivated influenza vaccine.

The chain employs TRBV27 and TRBJ2-3, with D possibly matching TRBD1 (6 bases). V gave up 5 bases and J gave up 5 bases, with 14 bases separating them. Per the germline V gene, CDR1 is MNHEY and CDR2 is SMNVEV (reference sequence). This CDR3 spans 14 amino acids. The CDR3 region has the DNA TGTGCCAGCAGTAAGGGGGTCCCGAGAGATACGCAGTATTTT. Its translation: CASSKGVPRDTQYF.

This clonotype was recorded many times. The V gene is TRBV10-3, the J gene TRBJ1-1; D is perhaps TRBD1 (6 bases). CDR1 is ENHRY and CDR2 is SYGVKD in the germline V gene. This CDR3 comprises 11 residues. V was pared by 5 bases and J by 12 bases, with 13 bases between. CDR3 sequence: CAISNDRRPFF. CDR3 DNA: TGTGCCATCAGTAACGACAGGCGTCCTTTCTTT.

This clonotype was observed a handful of times. The rearrangement links TRBV12-3 or TRBV12-4 to TRBJ2-4; D is unclear. The CDR3 runs 14 residues. V was shortened by 9 bases and J by 1 base, with 13 bases between the two germline ends. This CDR3 reads CASPPAVAKNIQYF. DNA of the CDR3: TGTGCCAGTCCTCCCGCGGTTGCCAAAAACATTCAGTACTTC.

This chain connects TRBV18 to TRBJ1-5; D perhaps matches TRBD1 (6 bases). The CDR3 extends over 12 amino acids. Per germline, CDR1 KGHSH and CDR2 LQKENI. The V end was cut by 6 bases, the J end by 11 bases, with 14 bases between. The CDR3 reads CASSPDRVSQHF. In DNA, the CDR3 is TGTGCCAGCTCCCCGGACAGAGTGTCCCAGCATTTT.

CDR3 sequence reads: CASIGPPGLRSGANVLTF. Here the CDR3 DNA reads TGTGCCAGCATCGGCCCCCCGGGACTTCGCTCTGGGGCCAACGTCCTGACTTTC. The genes are TRBV6-1 and TRBJ2-6; a weak D match, TRBD2 (6 bases). The V gene's germline CDR1 is MNHNS and CDR2 SASEGT. This CDR3 region has 18 residues. V lost 7 bases and J 0 bases, leaving 19 bases between the germline ends.

The genes are TRBV7-2 and TRBJ2-7; D is ambiguous. Trimming shortened V by 1 base and J by 0 bases, and 10 bases separated the two germline ends. The CDR3 loop spans 15 amino acids. Germline values: CDR1 SGHTA, CDR2 FQGNSA. DNA of the CDR3: TGTGCCAGCAGCTTAGGCCTCTTGAGCTCCTACGAGCAGTACTTC. This gives the protein CASSLGLLSSYEQYF.

This clonotype was seen more than once but under ten times. The chain recombines TRBV30 with TRBJ2-7; a weak D match, TRBD1 (6 bases). Trimming removed 2 bases from V and 6 bases from J, with 14 bases in between. CDR1 and CDR2 (germline): GTSNPN, SVGIG (reference sequence). There are 13 residues in the CDR3. In DNA, the CDR3 is TGTGCCTGGAGTCGGGACACCTCGTTCGAGCAGTACTTC. It specifies CAWSRDTSFEQYF.

This clonotype was detected only a few times. The chain has TRBV4-1 and TRBJ1-4; D not resolved. Germline V CDR1 and CDR2: MGHRA, YSYEKL. The V gene lost 2 bases and the J gene lost 0 bases, with 7 bases spanning the gap. This CDR3 has 15 amino acids. CDR3 in DNA: TGCGCCAGCAGCCAACACAGTGCAACTAATGAAAAACTGTTTTTT. Encoded protein: CASSQHSATNEKLFF.

The chain couples TRBV29-1 to TRBJ2-7; no reliable D call. Germline CDR1 reads SQVTM; CDR2 reads ANQGSEA. With 8 bases removed from V and 1 base from J, the gap between germline ends came to 6 bases. The CDR3 covers 10 residues. In DNA, the CDR3 is TGCAGCACTTGGTCCTACGAGCAGTACTTC. Its protein is CSTWSYEQYF.

V and J are TRBV6-1 and TRBJ2-1; either TRBD1 or TRBD2 may fit D (6 bases each). V lost 5 bases to trimming and J lost 5 bases, with 19 bases between them. The CDR3 is 16 residues long. Germline V CDR1 and CDR2: MNHNS, SASEGT. The CDR3 protein is CASSPGAKSLHNEQFF. The CDR3 coding sequence is TGTGCCAGCAGTCCGGGGGCCAAGTCCCTCCACAATGAGCAGTTCTTC.

This clonotype appeared a few times. The rearrangement links TRBV3-1 to TRBJ2-7, with TRBD1 as a possible D gene (5 bases). Deletions cut 0 bases from V and 6 bases from J, with 9 bases between. The CDR3 totals 13 residues. The V gene's germline CDR1 is LGHDT and CDR2 YNNKEL (reference sequence). The CDR3 region has the DNA TGTGCCAGCAGCCAAGACAGGGTAAGCGAGCAGTACTTC. This encodes CASSQDRVSEQYF.

This clonotype was seen a few times. The chain recombines TRBV7-2 with TRBJ2-5; tentatively, D is TRBD1 (6 bases). Per germline, CDR1 SGHTA and CDR2 FQGNSA. This CDR3 is 15 amino acids long. The V end lost 1 base, the J end lost 0 bases, and 9 bases lay between the germline ends. The CDR3 sequence: CASSLGGPNQETQYF. The CDR3 DNA follows: TGTGCCAGCAGCTTAGGGGGGCCGAACCAAGAGACCCAGTACTTC.

This chain uses TRBV4-1 with TRBJ1-4, with a possible D match to TRBD1 (6 bases). Trimming took off 7 bases at V and 3 bases at J, with 15 bases between the two ends. The CDR3 is made up of 15 amino acids. Germline V lookup: CDR1 MGHRA, CDR2 YSYEKL. As DNA, the CDR3 is TGCGCCAGCACCATTCTAGACAGGTCTAATGAAAAACTGTTTTTT. Its protein product is CASTILDRSNEKLFF.

This clonotype was detected only a few times. The rearrangement joins TRBV29-1 to TRBJ2-4; 7 bases agree with TRBD1. Looked up from germline, CDR1 is SQVTM and CDR2 is ANQGSEA. J gave up 4 bases and V 7 bases, and 10 bases lay outside the gene matches. The CDR3 contains 14 residues. The DNA of the CDR3 is TGCAGCGCGGCCATCGACAGGGTAAAAAACATTCAGTACTTC. It encodes CSAAIDRVKNIQYF.

This clonotype was recorded a few times. This chain connects TRBV27 to TRBJ1-5; D perhaps matches TRBD1 (6 bases). Germline loops: CDR1 MNHEY, CDR2 SMNVEV (reference sequence). CDR3 length: 15 residues. V lost 0 bases and J 4 bases, leaving 10 bases between the germline ends. The CDR3 DNA is TGTGCCAGCAGTTTATCACAGGGCGGGAATCAGCCCCAGCATTTT. Translated: CASSLSQGGNQPQHF.

This clonotype has a count of ten or more. This chain uses TRBV12-3 or TRBV12-4 with TRBJ1-1; the D gene is possibly TRBD1 (5 bases). Trimming removed 8 bases from V and 6 bases from J, with 16 bases in between. This CDR3 spans 13 amino acids. CDR3 residues: CASGYRGSAEAFF. CDR3 DNA: TGTGCCAGCGGATACCGGGGGAGCGCTGAAGCTTTCTTT.

This clonotype was observed a few times. This sequence joins TRBV6-2 or TRBV6-3 and TRBJ2-5, with 9 bases matching TRBD2. In germline, CDR1 is MNHEY, CDR2 SVGEGT. The ends lost 5 bases at V and 5 bases at J; junction bases unmatched: 6. CDR3 size: 14 residues. The CDR3 loop reads CASSHPGTSETQYF. The CDR3 DNA is TGTGCCAGCAGTCACCCCGGGACTAGCGAGACCCAGTACTTC.

This clonotype showed up just a few times. The chain uses TRBV6-2 or TRBV6-3 and TRBJ2-7, with a weak D call TRBD2 (6 bases). Germline CDR1 MNHEY, CDR2 SVGEGT. This CDR3 has 12 residues. The V end was cut by 5 bases, the J end by 7 bases, with 12 bases between. The CDR3 spells CASSARDSEQYF. In nucleotides, the CDR3 is TGTGCCAGCAGTGCCCGGGACTCGGAGCAGTACTTC.

V gene TRBV20-1 combines with J gene TRBJ2-5; D unresolved. V dropped 6 bases and J dropped 4 bases, with 9 bases sitting between them. CDR3 length: 11 residues. Germline values: CDR1 DFQATT, CDR2 SNEGSKA (reference sequence). CDR3 in DNA: TGCAGTGCCCACAAAGGAGAGACCCAGTACTTC. Encoded protein: CSAHKGETQYF.

This clonotype came up a few times. The gene calls are TRBV12-3 or TRBV12-4 and TRBJ1-1; TRBD1 matches at 7 bases. The CDR3 has 13 residues. Trimming removed 8 bases from V and 4 bases from J; junction bases left unmatched: 7. CDR3 sequence: CASLRQGVTEAFF. CDR3 sequence (DNA): TGTGCCAGCCTAAGACAGGGAGTCACTGAAGCTTTCTTT.

V and J are TRBV10-3 and TRBJ1-2, with 7 bases fitting TRBD1. Germline V gives CDR1 ENHRY, CDR2 SYGVKD. The CDR3 is 16 residues long. Germline trimming cut 3 bases from V and 0 bases from J; bases unmatched to any gene: 7. CDR3: CAISEWTGQANYGYTF. In nucleotides, the CDR3 is TGTGCCATCAGTGAATGGACAGGCCAAGCTAACTATGGCTACACCTTC.

The genes are TRBV20-1 and TRBJ2-1; 8 bases fit TRBD2. The CDR3 is 14 residues long. Germline assignment: CDR1 DFQATT and CDR2 SNEGSKA (reference sequence). V lost 6 bases and J lost 6; bases outside the gene matches: 10. CDR3 DNA sequence: TGCAGTGCCCCGTCCCCCGGGAGGGGCAATGAGCAGTTCTTC. It yields the protein CSAPSPGRGNEQFF.

V and J are TRBV20-1 and TRBJ2-1, with D tentatively TRBD2 (5 bases). The V and J ends lost 0 bases and 0 bases respectively, with 21 bases between them. The V gene's germline CDR1 is DFQATT and CDR2 SNEGSKA (reference sequence). The CDR3 extends over 19 amino acids. CDR3 protein: CSARELGVVSGTSYNEQFF. The CDR3 DNA is TGCAGTGCTAGAGAGCTAGGTGTGGTGAGCGGAACCTCCTACAATGAGCAGTTCTTC.